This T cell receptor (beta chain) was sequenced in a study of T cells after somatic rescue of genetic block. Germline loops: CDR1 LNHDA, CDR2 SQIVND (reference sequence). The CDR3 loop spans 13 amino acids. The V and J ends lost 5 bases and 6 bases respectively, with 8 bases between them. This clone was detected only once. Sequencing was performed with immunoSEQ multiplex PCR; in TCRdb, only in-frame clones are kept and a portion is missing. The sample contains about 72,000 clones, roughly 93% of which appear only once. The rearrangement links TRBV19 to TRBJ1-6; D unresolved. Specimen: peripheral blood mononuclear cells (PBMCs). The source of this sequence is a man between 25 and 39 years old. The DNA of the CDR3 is TGTGCCAGTAGTGGACCGACTAATTCACCCCTCCACTTT. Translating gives CASSGPTNSPLHF.